This T cell receptor (beta chain) emerged from a study of T cell responses to AZD1222 COVID-19 vaccine. V lost 5 bases to trimming and J lost 3 bases; unmatched junction nucleotides: 10. Per germline, CDR1 KGHSH and CDR2 LQKENI. The CDR3 length is 16 residues. Measured with immunoSEQ multiplex PCR; TCRdb has only the in-frame clones, and not every one. Of around 170,000 clones detected, approximately 91% appear once; the ten largest clones hold 0.75% to 1%. The V and J genes are TRBV18 and TRBJ1-2, with 9 positions matching TRBD1. The TCR was taken from an adult in good health. The source was peripheral blood, collected on day 0 of AZD1222 vaccination. CDR3 sequence: CASSSQTGGIDYGYTF. The CDR3 DNA is TGTGCCAGCTCATCTCAAACAGGGGGCATAGACTATGGCTACACCTTC.